This TCR beta chain was recorded in a study of blood T cell repertoires in COVID-19. Living in 24 US areas, the participants were between 18 and 89 years of age. Sequencing used immunoSEQ multiplex PCR; TCRdb keeps in-frame clones, though not all of them. The table shows about 100,000 clones, with 86% occurring only once. This receptor was obtained from a woman between 50 and 59 years old who had recovered from COVID-19. Sequencing was performed on PBMCs or T cells enriched from blood (not recorded which).

The CDR3, as DNA: TGTGCCAGCAGTTCCACTAGCGGCCGCACAGATACGCAGTATTTT. Translation gives CASSSTSGRTDTQYF. The genes are TRBV11-3 and TRBJ2-3; 8 bases map to TRBD2. With 6 bases clipped from V and 1 base from J, the junction kept 6 bases outside the gene matches. CDR1 is SGHNT and CDR2 is YENEEA in the germline V gene. The CDR3 has 15 amino acids.